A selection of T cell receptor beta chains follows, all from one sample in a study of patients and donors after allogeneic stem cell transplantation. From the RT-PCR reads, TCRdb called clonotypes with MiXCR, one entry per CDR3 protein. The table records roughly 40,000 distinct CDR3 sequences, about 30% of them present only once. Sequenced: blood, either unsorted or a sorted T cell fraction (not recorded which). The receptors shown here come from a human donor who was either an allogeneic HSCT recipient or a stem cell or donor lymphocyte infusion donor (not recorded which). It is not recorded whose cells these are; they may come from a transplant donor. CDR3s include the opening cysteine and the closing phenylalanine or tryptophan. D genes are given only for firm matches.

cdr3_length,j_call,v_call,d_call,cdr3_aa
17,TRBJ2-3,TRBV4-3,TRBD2,CASSQELSGRGTDTQYF
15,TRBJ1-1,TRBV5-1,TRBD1,CASSLGGQGASEAFF
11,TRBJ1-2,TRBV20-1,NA,CSGRSNYGYTF
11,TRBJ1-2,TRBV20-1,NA,CSARFEEGYTF
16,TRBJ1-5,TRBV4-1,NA,CASSQGWQNSNQPQHF
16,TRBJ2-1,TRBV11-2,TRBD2,CASSLVTSGGNNEQFF
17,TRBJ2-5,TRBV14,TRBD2,CASSQDKGLAGQETQYF
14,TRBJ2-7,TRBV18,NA,CASSSTREAHEQYF
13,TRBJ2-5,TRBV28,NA,CASSFGPQETQYF
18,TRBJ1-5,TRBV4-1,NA,CASSQEKEDSGSNQPQHF
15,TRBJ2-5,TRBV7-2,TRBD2,CASSSPGLARETQYF
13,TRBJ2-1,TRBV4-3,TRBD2,CASSQETGGGKFF
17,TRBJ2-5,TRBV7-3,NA,CASSLGRGTRALETQYF
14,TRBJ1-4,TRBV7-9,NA,CASSSFNPGKKLFF
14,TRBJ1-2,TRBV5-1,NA,CASSLQRAGNGYTF
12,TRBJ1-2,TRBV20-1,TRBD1,CSASTGGYGYTF
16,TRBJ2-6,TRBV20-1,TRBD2,CSAGTSGRTGANVLTF
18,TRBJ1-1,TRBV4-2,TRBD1,CASSQRGLQGALNTEAFF
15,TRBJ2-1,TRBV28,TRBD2,CASRRQRTSGNEQFF
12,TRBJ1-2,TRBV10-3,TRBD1,CATQEGANGYTF
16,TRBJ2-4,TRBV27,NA,CASSLTWRVPENIQYF
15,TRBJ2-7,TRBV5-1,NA,CASSWGTDSSYEQYF
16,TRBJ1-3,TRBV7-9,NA,CASSSPGPARGNTIYF
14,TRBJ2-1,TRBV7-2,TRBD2,CASSLASGAAEQFF
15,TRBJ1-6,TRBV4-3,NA,CASSQEVWGHSPLHF
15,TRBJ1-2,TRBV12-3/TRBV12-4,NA,CASSLGAGLTYGYTF
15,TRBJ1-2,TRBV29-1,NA,CSVEQDGLSFYGYTF
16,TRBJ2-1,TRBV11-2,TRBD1,CASRFRDRGHYNEQFF
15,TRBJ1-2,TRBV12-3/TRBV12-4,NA,CASSSRTAGVRGYTF
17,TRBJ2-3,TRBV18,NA,CASSPPGTGVGTDTQYF
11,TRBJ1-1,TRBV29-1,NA,CSAKMNTEAFF
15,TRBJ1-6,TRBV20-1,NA,CSARAQLLSNSPLHF
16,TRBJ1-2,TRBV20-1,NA,CSARGQGDPSNYGYTF
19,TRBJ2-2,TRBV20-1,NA,CSAPYRLVETPFFSGELFF
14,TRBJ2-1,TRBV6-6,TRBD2,CASSSGSSYNEQFF
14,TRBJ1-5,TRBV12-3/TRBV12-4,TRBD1,CASNRQGARQPQHF
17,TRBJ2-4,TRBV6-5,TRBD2,CASGRTSGIGAKNIQYF
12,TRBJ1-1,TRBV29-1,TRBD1,CSVGGQVTEAFF
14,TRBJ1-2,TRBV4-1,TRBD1,CASSHGTAIYGYTF
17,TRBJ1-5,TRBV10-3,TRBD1,CAISEIGQGFSNQPQHF
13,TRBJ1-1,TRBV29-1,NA,CSVRQDGPAGTFF
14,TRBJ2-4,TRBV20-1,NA,CSARAWGGENIQYF
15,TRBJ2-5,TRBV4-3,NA,CASSHWDSYQETQYF
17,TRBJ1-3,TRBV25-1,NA,CASSVTGTSPSGNTIYF
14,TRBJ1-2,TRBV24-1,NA,CATSDPRQLYGYTF
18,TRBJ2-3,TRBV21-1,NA,CASSKVLRATGGTDTQYF
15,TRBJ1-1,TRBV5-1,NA,CASSLSPGPDTEAFF